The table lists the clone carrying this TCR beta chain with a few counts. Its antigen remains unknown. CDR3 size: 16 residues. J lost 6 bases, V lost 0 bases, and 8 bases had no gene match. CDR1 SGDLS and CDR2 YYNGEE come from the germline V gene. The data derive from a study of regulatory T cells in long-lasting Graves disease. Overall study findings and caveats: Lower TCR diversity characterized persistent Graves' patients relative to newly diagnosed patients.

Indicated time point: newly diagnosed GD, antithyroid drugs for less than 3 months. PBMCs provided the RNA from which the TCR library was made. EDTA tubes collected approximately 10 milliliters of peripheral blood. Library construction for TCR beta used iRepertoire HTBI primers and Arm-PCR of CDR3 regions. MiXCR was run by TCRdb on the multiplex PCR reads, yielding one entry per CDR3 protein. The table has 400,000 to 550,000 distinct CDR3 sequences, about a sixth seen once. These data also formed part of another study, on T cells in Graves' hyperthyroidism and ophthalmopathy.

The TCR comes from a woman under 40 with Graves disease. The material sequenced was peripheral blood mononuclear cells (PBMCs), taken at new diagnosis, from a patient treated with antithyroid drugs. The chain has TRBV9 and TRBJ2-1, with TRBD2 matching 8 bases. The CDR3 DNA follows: TGTGCCAGCAGCGTAGATTCAGCGGGAGTCCGCAATGAGCAGTTCTTC. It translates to CASSVDSAGVRNEQFF.